These 20 T cell receptor beta chains came from one sample sequenced in a study of cytomegalovirus exposure and HLA in healthy donors (TCRdb year 2017). Receptors were amplified or captured by the immunoSEQ multiplex PCR assay. For the multiplex PCR, a mixture combining 60 forward primers for TCR Vbeta segments and 13 reverse primers for TCR Jbeta segments was used. Held by TCRdb, this immuneACCESS table contains in-frame sequences only and omits some clones. Under half of the omission traces to an unresolved V gene where checked; the cause of the rest is unknown. This sample gives about 150,000 clones in total; about 74% of them show up just once. About 3.1% of the sample rests with the top ten. The sequenced sample was PBMCs. These receptors were collected from a man between 40 and 49 years old in good health and CMV-seronegative.

V usage is TRBV18 and J usage is TRBJ1-4, with a weak D call TRBD1 (5 bases). Germline CDR1 is KGHSH and CDR2 is LQKENI. Trimming removed 3 bases at V and 6 bases at J, with 8 bases between. The CDR3 loop spans 13 amino acids. CDR3 sequence reads: CASSPRADEKLFF. The DNA of the CDR3 is TGTGCCAGCTCACCCAGGGCGGATGAAAAACTGTTTTTT.

V usage is TRBV7-9 and J usage is TRBJ1-2; unclear D gene. The length of the CDR3 is 15 residues. Germline loops: CDR1 SEHNR, CDR2 FQNEAQ (reference sequence). The V gene lost 4 bases and the J gene lost 2 bases, with 14 bases spanning the gap. Here the CDR3 reads CASSSTGMRNYGYTF. CDR3 sequence (DNA): TGTGCCAGCAGCTCCACGGGTATGAGAAACTATGGCTACACCTTC.

This clone was picked up a small number of times. The chain links TRBV11-2 to TRBJ1-5; 7 bases are shared with TRBD1. The V and J ends lost 5 bases and 0 bases, in that order; junction bases with no gene match: 7. In germline, CDR1 is SGHAT, CDR2 FQNNGV. The CDR3 contains 16 residues. The CDR3 loop reads CASSPGTDYSNQPQHF. CDR3 nucleotides: TGTGCCAGCAGCCCTGGGACAGATTATAGCAATCAGCCCCAGCATTTT.

The chain has TRBV6-4 and TRBJ1-6, with 7 bases fitting TRBD1. The CDR3 consists of 13 residues. V lost 3 bases to trimming and J lost 8 bases; unmatched junction nucleotides: 1. The germline gives CDR1 MRHNA, CDR2 SNTAGT. This CDR3 is CASSEQGDSPLHF. The DNA for the CDR3 is TGTGCCAGCAGTGAGCAGGGGGATTCACCCCTCCACTTT.

The chain has TRBV5-1 and TRBJ2-7; D not resolved. The germline CDR1 and CDR2 sequences are SGHRS and YFSETQ. The CDR3 spans 14 residues. The germline V and J ends were trimmed by 0 bases and 1 base, with 8 bases remaining between them. CDR3 sequence reads: CASSLAPTSYEQYF. CDR3 coding DNA: TGCGCCAGCAGCTTGGCCCCGACATCCTACGAGCAGTACTTC.

The genes are TRBV6-5 and TRBJ2-7; D is perhaps TRBD1 (6 bases). CDR3 length equals 16 residues. The ends were cut back, 2 bases at V and 0 bases at J, with 14 bases in the middle. Germline V gene lookup returns CDR1 MNHEY and CDR2 SVGAGI. The DNA for the CDR3 is TGTGCCAGCAGTTACGGCCACACAGGGATCTCCTACGAGCAGTACTTC. Protein sequence: CASSYGHTGISYEQYF.

This clone has just a few counts. The CDR3 DNA reads as TGTGCCAGCAGTCTTACGACTGGGGGCGGCGGTACGCAGTATTTT. Amino acids: CASSLTTGGGGTQYF. The V call is TRBV7-2, the J call TRBJ2-3; perhaps TRBD1 as D (6 bases). CDR3 length equals 15 residues. Per the germline V gene, CDR1 is SGHTA and CDR2 is FQGNSA. Trimming left V 6 bases short and J 8 bases short, with 21 bases between.

The chain is built from TRBV28 and TRBJ2-7, with 11 bases identical to TRBD2. V lost 6 bases, J lost 4 bases, and 11 bases stayed unmatched. The length of the CDR3 is 16 residues. Germline lookup yields CDR1 MDHEN and CDR2 SYDVKM. DNA of the CDR3: TGTGCCAGCAGCACGCCCGGGACTAGCGGACTGTACGAGCAGTACTTC. This gives the protein CASSTPGTSGLYEQYF.

The chain employs TRBV5-1 and TRBJ1-6, with D uncertain. The germline gives CDR1 SGHRS, CDR2 YFSETQ. This CDR3 is built from 16 residues. V lost 5 bases and J lost 0, with 12 bases in between. CDR3 loop: CASRSGSYSYNSPLHF. In nucleotides, the CDR3 is TGCGCCAGCAGATCGGGGTCCTACTCCTATAATTCACCCCTCCACTTT.

V gene TRBV2 combines with J gene TRBJ2-2, with D tentatively TRBD2 (7 bases). V lost 1 base to trimming and J lost 5 bases, with 14 bases between them. Germline values: CDR1 SNHLY, CDR2 FYNNEI. The CDR3 covers 16 residues. CDR3 DNA sequence: TGTGCCAGCAGTGAAGAGGGGGGAGGGAAAACCGGGGAGCTGTTTTTT. Translating gives CASSEEGGGKTGELFF.

This clone has only one observation. This chain links TRBV19 with TRBJ2-7, with D possibly matching TRBD1 (6 bases). This CDR3 comprises 13 residues. The ends were cut back, 7 bases at V and 2 bases at J, with 12 bases in the middle. From germline, CDR1 is LNHDA and CDR2 SQIVND (reference sequence). Here the CDR3 reads CASTVGAPYEQYF. CDR3 in DNA: TGTGCCAGTACTGTGGGGGCTCCCTACGAGCAGTACTTC.

The CDR3 region is CASSYGQNQGQPQHF. The CDR3 nucleotides are TGTGCCAGCAGTTACGGACAGAACCAGGGTCAGCCCCAGCATTTT. The J gene is TRBJ1-5, the V gene TRBV6-6, with D possibly matching TRBD1 (6 bases). Per germline, CDR1 MNHNY and CDR2 SVGAGI (reference sequence). V was pared by 2 bases and J by 6 bases, with 14 bases between. The CDR3 consists of 15 residues.

This clone was picked up one time. The chain employs TRBV7-7 and TRBJ2-5; 11 positions match TRBD1. Germline CDR1 SSHAT, CDR2 FNYEAQ (reference sequence). V was clipped by 5 bases and J by 5 bases; unmatched bases: 7. The CDR3 is 15 amino acids. The CDR3 DNA sequence: TGTGCCAGCAGCCCCTGGACAGGGGGCGAGGAGACCCAGTACTTC. Translating it yields CASSPWTGGEETQYF.

This clone turned up a few times. The chain combines TRBV6-5 with TRBJ1-1; 8 nucleotides match TRBD1. V lost 5 bases to trimming and J lost 5 bases; unmatched junction nucleotides: 7. In germline, CDR1 is MNHEY, CDR2 SVGAGI. The CDR3 contains 14 residues. This CDR3 is CASSAQGARTEAFF. The CDR3 nucleotides are TGTGCCAGCAGTGCCCAGGGGGCGCGGACTGAAGCTTTCTTT.

V and J are TRBV7-8 and TRBJ1-1; a possible D gene is TRBD1 (5 bases). With 5 bases removed from V and 3 bases from J, the gap between germline ends came to 10 bases. Germline CDR1 SGHVS, CDR2 FQNEAQ. This CDR3 region has 13 residues. CDR3 in amino acids: CASSPDRDTEAFF. The CDR3 DNA follows: TGTGCCAGCAGCCCTGACAGAGACACTGAAGCTTTCTTT. The full variable domain, in which reference TRBV7-8 and TRBJ1-1 provide the parts outside the CDR3, is GAGVSQSPRYKVAKRGQDVALRCDPISGHVSLFWYQQALGQGPEFLTYFQNEAQLDKSGLPSDRFFAERPEGSVSTLKIQRTQQEDSAVYLCASSPDRDTEAFFGQGTRLTVV.

The rearrangement joins TRBV4-3 to TRBJ1-6; D perhaps matches TRBD1 (5 bases). The germline V gene has CDR1 LGHNA and CDR2 YSLEER. The CDR3 consists of 13 residues. The germline V and J ends were trimmed by 5 bases and 6 bases, with 8 bases remaining between them. The CDR3 DNA reads TGCGCCAGCAGCACGACAGTTAATTCACCCCTCCACTTT. It yields the protein CASSTTVNSPLHF.

This chain links TRBV11-2 with TRBJ2-3; 8 bases agree with TRBD2. The CDR3 length is 14 residues. With V trimmed by 5 bases and J by 11 bases, 12 bases remained unmatched. Germline loops: CDR1 SGHAT, CDR2 FQNNGV. The CDR3 nucleotides read TGTGCCAGCAGCCCCCCCGTGCGGGAGGTATGGCAGTATTTT. This encodes CASSPPVREVWQYF.

The V and J genes are TRBV7-8 and TRBJ1-5; tentative D call: TRBD1 (5 bases). V lost 5 bases to trimming and J lost 8 bases, with 13 bases between them. This CDR3 spans 13 amino acids. Germline assignment: CDR1 SGHVS and CDR2 FQNEAQ. CDR3 coding DNA: TGTGCCAGCAGCCCGCGGGGGAGAGAGCCCCAGCATTTT. Translating gives CASSPRGREPQHF.

This clone appeared a few times. The V gene is TRBV11-2, the J gene TRBJ1-5, with D maybe TRBD1 (6 bases). Trimming stripped 3 bases from V and 4 bases from J, with 13 bases between. CDR1 is SGHAT, CDR2 FQNNGV, per germline. This CDR3 is built from 15 residues. For the CDR3, the DNA is TGTGCCAGCAGCTTTCTTTCGGGGACAAATCAGCCCCAGCATTTT. This encodes CASSFLSGTNQPQHF.

The gene calls are TRBV30 and TRBJ2-3, with D possibly being TRBD1 (6 bases). V gave up 3 bases and J gave up 0 bases, with 16 bases separating them. In germline, CDR1 is GTSNPN, CDR2 SVGIG (reference sequence). This CDR3 has 16 residues. CDR3 protein: CAWRAMTGYSTDTQYF. CDR3 nucleotides: TGTGCCTGGAGAGCAATGACAGGTTACAGCACAGATACGCAGTATTTT.